This T cell receptor beta chain derives from a study of T-cell reconstitution after alpha-beta-depleted transplantation in children. Unique molecular identifiers were used to barcode this TCRbeta library. TCRdb reprocessed the PCR reads via MiXCR and lists one record per CDR3 protein. The sample comprises almost 400,000 distinct CDR3 sequences, around 21% of which are singletons, and approximately 3.8% rests with the top ten. CDR3 length equals 13 residues. Germline CDR1 is DFQATT and CDR2 is SNEGSKA (reference sequence). V was shortened by 8 bases and J by 3 bases, with 16 bases between the two germline ends.

This sample comprised PBMCs from the stem cell graft donor, obtained from the stem cell graft. The chain employs TRBV20-1 and TRBJ1-1, with D perhaps TRBD1 (5 bases). The TCR comes from a human donor who donated a stem cell graft to a child with acute myeloid leukemia. CDR3 in DNA: TGCAGTACTCGACCAGGGACTCACACTGAAGCTTTCTTT. Residues: CSTRPGTHTEAFF.